These 6 T cell receptor beta chains were all obtained from the same sample, sequenced in a study of control samples from healthy donors and cancer patients. TCRdb's copy holds only in-frame clones and misses some; the assay was immunoSEQ multiplex PCR. The sample holds 150,000 to 200,000 clones, 94% seen once. The sequencing sample was made of blood. The receptors stem from a woman aged 40 to 49 in good health.

The J gene is TRBJ2-1, the V gene TRBV7-8; 10 bases line up with TRBD2. Germline values: CDR1 SGHVS, CDR2 FQNEAQ. V lost 5 bases to trimming and J lost 9 bases; unmatched junction nucleotides: 4. CDR3 length: 13 amino acids. CDR3 in DNA: TGTGCCAGCAGCACGGGACTAGCGAGTGAGCAGTTCTTC. Encoded protein: CASSTGLASEQFF. Looking up the rest from reference TRBV7-8 and TRBJ2-1 gives the full variable domain: GAGVSQSPRYKVAKRGQDVALRCDPISGHVSLFWYQQALGQGPEFLTYFQNEAQLDKSGLPSDRFFAERPEGSVSTLKIQRTQQEDSAVYLCASSTGLASEQFFGPGTRLTVL.

This chain links TRBV25-1 with TRBJ2-1; 11 nucleotides align to TRBD2. Trimming at V came to 5 bases and at J to 5 bases, leaving 8 bases not matched to a gene. The CDR3 has 16 residues. The germline V gene encodes CDR1 MGHDK and CDR2 SYGVNS. CDR3 DNA: TGTGCCAGCAGTAAAACGGGACTAGCGGAACACAATGAGCAGTTCTTC. As protein: CASSKTGLAEHNEQFF.

The J gene is TRBJ1-5, the V gene TRBV4-3; TRBD1 agrees at 7 bases. The CDR3 spans 16 residues. From germline, CDR1 is LGHNA and CDR2 YSLEER. V gave up 0 bases and J gave up 4 bases; unmatched junction bases: 6. CDR3 nucleotide sequence: TGCGCCAGCAGCCAAGATTCGGGACAGCCTAATCAGCCCCAGCATTTT. Translated: CASSQDSGQPNQPQHF.

The chain uses TRBV2 and TRBJ1-5, with 7 bases lining up with TRBD1. V lost 5 bases and J lost 11; bases outside the gene matches: 9. The length of the CDR3 is 13 residues. CDR1 and CDR2 (germline): SNHLY, FYNNEI. The CDR3 protein is CASSLSPTGSQHF. The CDR3 nucleotides read TGTGCCAGCAGTCTTTCCCCGACAGGGTCCCAGCATTTT.

The rearrangement joins TRBV2 to TRBJ1-6, with 7 bases aligning to TRBD1. The CDR3 is 14 amino acids. The germline V gene has CDR1 SNHLY and CDR2 FYNNEI. Trimming at V came to 6 bases and at J to 8 bases, leaving 7 bases not matched to a gene. CDR3 amino acids: CASRAGTAYSPLHF. The CDR3 DNA reads TGTGCCAGCAGAGCCGGGACAGCCTATTCACCCCTCCACTTT.

The chain has TRBV7-2 and TRBJ2-7, with TRBD2 identical over 9 bases. The trim removed 1 base at V and 3 bases at J, leaving 7 bases unmatched. CDR1 is SGHTA and CDR2 is FQGNSA in the germline V gene. The CDR3 covers 16 residues. The CDR3 DNA sequence: TGTGCCAGCAGCTTAGTTGGCGCGGGGGGGGACTACGAGCAGTACTTC. This sequence encodes CASSLVGAGGDYEQYF.